The sequence of this TCR beta chain was determined in a study of shared clonotypes between healthy human individuals. Donors comprised healthy HIV-negative adults lacking recent acute infections or vaccinations. Whole-study findings and limits: Only blood was sampled; tissue repertoires likely differ. Rarefaction showed sorted-subset sequencing was incomplete despite large depth.

Concerning this clone itself: As yet, its antigen is unknown.

Assay used: immunoSEQ multiplex PCR; TCRdb lists only in-frame clones, some missing. Of roughly 380,000 clones detected, 90% to 97% appear once; the ten largest clones hold 0.32%. Trimming removed 4 bases at V and 0 bases at J, with 13 bases between. The CDR3 sequence is 15 residues long. Germline V gene sequence: CDR1 SGHDT, CDR2 YYEEEE. This rearrangement joins TRBV5-6 to TRBJ1-1; unclear D gene. Specimen: memory CD8+ T cells sorted from blood. Subset reported: CD45RO+ cells pooled with CCR7-negative TemRA cells. This clonotype originated in a man between 25 and 39 years old in good health. CDR3 protein: CASSGIGDMNTEAFF. The CDR3 DNA reads as TGTGCCAGCAGCGGAATTGGGGATATGAACACTGAAGCTTTCTTT. Full variable domain (outside the CDR3, taken from reference TRBV5-6 and TRBJ1-1): DAGVTQSPTHLIKTRGQQVTLRCSPKSGHDTVSWYQQALGQGPQFIFQYYEEEERQRGNFPDRFSGHQFPNYSSELNVNALLLGDSALYLCASSGIGDMNTEAFFGQGTRLTVV.